The next 6 T cell receptor beta chains were all read from a single sample in a study of cytomegalovirus exposure and HLA in healthy donors. PCR amplification relied on 60 Vbeta primers (plus 13 Jbeta primers). The method was immunoSEQ multiplex PCR; TCRdb's version includes in-frame clones alone and lacks a portion of them. Among about 190,000 clones listed, about 89% were seen once. The sequencing sample was made of PBMCs. These receptor sequences come from a man aged 25-45 years in good health and CMV-seronegative.

This clone turned up a few times. CDR3 residues: CASKGWESGANVLTF. Here the CDR3 DNA reads TGTGCCAGCAAGGGGTGGGAATCTGGGGCCAACGTCCTGACTTTC. The chain combines TRBV28 with TRBJ2-6; weak D call: TRBD1 (5 bases). CDR1 is MDHEN and CDR2 is SYDVKM in the germline V gene. The ends were cut back, 7 bases at V and 1 base at J, with 11 bases in the middle. CDR3 length: 15 residues. Based on the CDR3 plus reference TRBV28 and TRBJ2-6, the full variable domain is DVKVTQSSRYLVKRTGEKVFLECVQDMDHENMFWYRQDPGLGLRLIYFSYDVKMKEKGDIPEGYSVSREKKERFSLILESASTNQTSMYLCASKGWESGANVLTFGAGSRLTVL.

V and J are TRBV2 and TRBJ2-7; 12 bases map to TRBD1. J gave up 7 bases and V 7 bases, and 17 bases lay outside the gene matches. The CDR3 totals 17 residues. From germline, CDR1 is SNHLY and CDR2 FYNNEI. The CDR3 sequence is CASTTAVPGQGAREQYF. The CDR3 DNA follows: TGTGCCAGCACAACGGCCGTACCGGGACAGGGGGCGCGGGAGCAGTACTTC.

The chain has TRBV30 and TRBJ2-5; 9 bases are a match to TRBD2. V lost 4 bases, J lost 5 bases, and 17 bases stayed unmatched. Germline loops: CDR1 GTSNPN, CDR2 SVGIG (reference sequence). This CDR3 spans 17 amino acids. In nucleotides, the CDR3 is TGTGCCTGGACTACAGGGATTAGGGCGGGAGGGGGTGAGACCCAGTACTTC. It encodes CAWTTGIRAGGGETQYF.

The chain couples TRBV30 to TRBJ2-1; 10 bases agree with TRBD2. Germline CDR1 is GTSNPN and CDR2 is SVGIG (reference sequence). The V segment lost 5 bases and the J segment 7 bases; nucleotides outside the gene matches: 8. The CDR3 covers 14 residues. The CDR3 region is CAWLLEREGNEQFF. DNA of the CDR3: TGTGCCTGGCTGCTAGAGCGGGAGGGTAATGAGCAGTTCTTC.

The V and J genes are TRBV25-1 and TRBJ2-5; D possibly corresponds to TRBD1 (6 bases). Per germline, CDR1 MGHDK and CDR2 SYGVNS. This CDR3 is 15 amino acids long. Trimming shortened V by 5 bases and J by 0 bases, and 13 bases separated the two germline ends. CDR3 amino acids: CASSSLDRDQETQYF. CDR3 nucleotide sequence: TGTGCCAGCAGTTCCCTGGACAGAGACCAAGAGACCCAGTACTTC.

This sequence joins TRBV28 and TRBJ2-6; no clear D. V was pared by 7 bases and J by 0 bases, with 22 bases between. Germline CDR1 and CDR2: MDHEN and SYDVKM. The CDR3 totals 19 residues. The CDR3: CASTYKLRKRNSGANVLTF. The DNA of the CDR3 is TGTGCCAGCACCTATAAATTGCGGAAAAGGAACTCTGGGGCCAACGTCCTGACTTTC.